This TCR beta chain was identified during a study of T cell changes during pregnancy in multiple sclerosis. The V gene's germline CDR1 is SGHTA and CDR2 FQGNSA. Trimming pared 5 bases from V and 3 bases from J, leaving 10 bases between. This CDR3 comprises 14 residues. Some clones are missing from TCRdb's copy, which holds only in-frame ones; the method was immunoSEQ multiplex PCR. This sample has tens of thousands of clones, with approximately 92% found just once. The V gene is TRBV7-2, the J gene TRBJ2-2, with D uncertain. The sample consisted of peripheral blood, taken in the third trimester of pregnancy. This clonotype was sampled from a female donor in good health, enrolled as a control in a pregnancy study. Here the CDR3 DNA reads TGTGCCAGCAGCCTAAGCTTAGACACCGGGGAGCTGTTTTTT. Its protein is CASSLSLDTGELFF.